This T cell receptor (beta chain) stems from a study of beta chain features in type 1 diabetes. Study-wide points: All four CD4+ subsets of Type 1 diabetes patients contained TCRB CDR3s that were moderately but significantly shorter.

Germline assignment: CDR1 SGHDN and CDR2 FVKESK. This CDR3 has 13 residues. Trimming cost V 0 bases and J 4 bases, with 4 bases left between them. In its sample, this clone was seen a few times. Its antigen is not known. Isolated RNA was reverse transcribed in full, so expressed TCRB transcripts were sequenced. Several million reads per sample on average were obtained from naive, central memory and regulatory T cell samples. The data were produced by immunoSEQ multiplex PCR, yet TCRdb's version contains in-frame clones alone and is incomplete. The table shows 900,000 or so clones, with 15% to 20% occurring only once.

The chain combines TRBV14 with TRBJ1-5; no reliable D call. The receptor comes from a woman under 30 in good health. The sample was naive CD4+ T cells from blood. The chain's CDR3 is CASSQELNQPQHF. The CDR3 DNA sequence: TGTGCCAGCAGCCAAGAATTGAATCAGCCCCAGCATTTT.